Following are 29 T cell receptor beta chains from one sample sequenced in a study of blood T cell repertoires in COVID-19. Here immunoSEQ multiplex PCR was the method, and the copy in TCRdb shows in-frame clones only, minus some. This table has some 200,000 clones, around nine tenths appearing once. The sample was peripheral blood. The receptor set was obtained from a woman aged 70-85 years with COVID-19, enrolled during active disease.

V and J are TRBV5-1 and TRBJ2-2; the D gene is possibly TRBD2 (5 bases). Germline lookup yields CDR1 SGHRS and CDR2 YFSETQ. This CDR3 has 13 residues. Trimming took off 1 base at V and 6 bases at J, with 7 bases between the two ends. Here the CDR3 reads CASSLSGAGELFF. As DNA, the CDR3 is TGCGCCAGCAGCTTGTCCGGGGCCGGGGAGCTGTTTTTT. The full variable domain, its missing parts supplied by reference TRBV5-1 and TRBJ2-2, is KAGVTQTPRYLIKTRGQQVTLSCSPISGHRSVSWYQQTPGQGLQFLFEYFSETQRNKGNFPGRFSGRQFSNSRSEMNVSTLELGDSALYLCASSLSGAGELFFGEGSRLTVL.

The chain combines TRBV30 with TRBJ2-3, with 7 nucleotides matching TRBD1. The length of the CDR3 is 15 residues. Germline CDR1 and CDR2: GTSNPN and SVGIG (reference sequence). Germline trimming cut 0 bases from V and 2 bases from J; bases unmatched to any gene: 5. CDR3 nucleotide sequence: TGTGCCTGGAGTGTCGTGGACAGGTACACAGATACGCAGTATTTT. It is translated as CAWSVVDRYTDTQYF.

This clone appeared a few times. V and J are TRBV19 and TRBJ1-5, with 9 positions matching TRBD1. CDR3 length: 13 residues. The V gene end was trimmed by 6 bases and the J gene end by 5 bases; junction bases not matched to a gene: 2. The germline CDR1 and CDR2 sequences are LNHDA and SQIVND (reference sequence). CDR3 sequence reads: CASRRTGDQPQHF. Written as DNA, the CDR3 is TGTGCCAGTAGAAGGACAGGGGATCAGCCCCAGCATTTT.

The sample holds a few counts of this clone. V is TRBV6-1 and J is TRBJ2-7; D possibly corresponds to TRBD2 (5 bases). This CDR3 has 15 amino acids. Germline loops: CDR1 MNHNS, CDR2 SASEGT. Deletions cut 1 base from V and 4 bases from J, with 14 bases between. CDR3 sequence reads: CASSEGALLGYEQYF. CDR3 in DNA: TGTGCCAGCAGTGAAGGGGCCTTACTAGGTTACGAGCAGTACTTC.

This rearrangement joins TRBV7-2 to TRBJ1-5; maybe TRBD1 (5 bases). The CDR3 contains 13 residues. V dropped 3 bases and J dropped 4 bases, with 7 bases sitting between them. Germline V gives CDR1 SGHTA, CDR2 FQGNSA. The CDR3 protein is CASSLQGNQPQHF. For the CDR3, the DNA is TGTGCCAGCAGCTTGCAGGGAAATCAGCCCCAGCATTTT.

This chain connects TRBV28 to TRBJ1-3, with 7 nucleotides matching TRBD1. V shed 6 bases, J shed 0 bases, and the junction held 5 bases outside the gene matches. The CDR3 covers 15 residues. Germline V gene lookup returns CDR1 MDHEN and CDR2 SYDVKM. The CDR3 reads CASRPGTVSGNTIYF. CDR3 DNA: TGTGCCAGCAGACCAGGGACAGTCTCTGGAAACACCATATATTTT.

The chain is built from TRBV14 and TRBJ1-2; TRBD1 agrees at 11 bases. Germline V gene data show CDR1 as SGHDN and CDR2 as FVKESK. The CDR3 is made up of 14 amino acids. V shed 3 bases and J 7 bases; nucleotides not matched to a gene: 4. The DNA of the CDR3 is TGTGCCAGCAGCCACGGGACAGGGGGTCGTGGCTACACCTTC. Its translation: CASSHGTGGRGYTF.

The rearrangement joins TRBV4-1 to TRBJ2-4, with 9 bases lining up with TRBD2. V dropped 1 base and J dropped 9; count of bases not matched to a gene: 16. Germline V CDR1 and CDR2: MGHRA, YSYEKL. This CDR3 spans 18 amino acids. CDR3 sequence: CASSQGLLAGDPEIIQYF. CDR3 in DNA: TGCGCCAGCAGCCAAGGCTTATTAGCGGGAGATCCGGAGATCATTCAGTACTTC.

The CDR3 spells CASSLGRILHNEQFF. The CDR3 nucleotides are TGTGCCAGCAGCTTAGGGCGGATCCTGCACAATGAGCAGTTCTTC. The chain employs TRBV11-2 and TRBJ2-1; D is undetermined. Germline V gene lookup returns CDR1 SGHAT and CDR2 FQNNGV. With 1 base removed from V and 5 bases from J, the gap between germline ends came to 12 bases. This CDR3 region has 15 residues.

This chain uses TRBV15 with TRBJ2-7; TRBD1 agrees at 8 bases. Germline lookup yields CDR1 LNHNV and CDR2 YYDKDF (reference sequence). The CDR3 loop spans 17 amino acids. V dropped 1 base and J dropped 2; count of bases not matched to a gene: 10. CDR3 residues: CATSRGGGQAGAYEQYF. The CDR3 DNA follows: TGTGCCACCAGCAGAGGAGGGGGACAGGCAGGGGCCTACGAGCAGTACTTC.

The chain is built from TRBV4-1 and TRBJ1-1; D unresolved. With 4 bases removed from V and 6 bases from J, the gap between germline ends came to 15 bases. The CDR3 contains 14 residues. CDR1 and CDR2 from the germline V gene are MGHRA and YSYEKL. In DNA form, the CDR3 reads TGCGCCAGCAGCCTAATCGGTGCGGGCGCTGAAGCTTTCTTT. It is translated as CASSLIGAGAEAFF.

The V and J genes are TRBV6-6 and TRBJ1-4, with TRBD1 matching over 8 bases. V shed 2 bases and J 8 bases; nucleotides not matched to a gene: 10. The CDR3 has 16 amino acids. CDR1 is MNHNY, CDR2 SVGAGI, per germline (reference sequence). CDR3 region: CASSYAQGASGEKLFF. The CDR3 bases are TGTGCCAGCAGTTACGCCCAGGGGGCATCTGGGGAAAAACTGTTTTTT.

The CDR3 protein is CASSPDRGLAISVDEQFF. DNA for the CDR3: TGTGCCAGTAGTCCCGACAGGGGGCTTGCTATATCTGTTGATGAGCAGTTCTTC. V and J are TRBV19 and TRBJ2-1; TRBD1 matches at 10 bases. With V trimmed by 5 bases and J by 8 bases, 18 bases remained unmatched. CDR3 length equals 18 residues. Germline lookup yields CDR1 LNHDA and CDR2 SQIVND (reference sequence).

V and J are TRBV28 and TRBJ2-2; D perhaps matches TRBD1 (6 bases). Germline-derived CDR1 and CDR2 are MDHEN and SYDVKM. This CDR3 comprises 15 residues. With 5 bases removed from V and 2 bases from J, the gap between germline ends came to 12 bases. The CDR3 loop reads CASSPPGVNTGELFF. The CDR3 DNA reads TGTGCCAGCAGTCCGCCAGGGGTAAACACCGGGGAGCTGTTTTTT.

A note on this clone: Other nucleotide sequences from this sample produce the same CDR3. This chain connects TRBV5-1 to TRBJ1-2; 7 positions match TRBD1. The junction had 5 bases not matched to a gene; V was cut back by 0 bases and J by 3 bases. The CDR3 runs 15 residues. Germline loops: CDR1 SGHRS, CDR2 YFSETQ. The DNA for the CDR3 is TGCGCCAGCAGCTTGGGACAGGGATCCGACTATGGCTACACCTTC. This encodes CASSLGQGSDYGYTF.

The chain joins TRBV13 to TRBJ2-1, with 7 bases that match TRBD2. The CDR3 is 12 residues long. Trimming took 5 bases from V and 9 from J; bases not matched to a gene: 4. Per germline, CDR1 PRHDT and CDR2 FYEKMQ (reference sequence). CDR3 amino acids: CASSPRGGEQFF. CDR3 sequence (DNA): TGTGCCAGCAGCCCTCGCGGGGGTGAGCAGTTCTTC.

The chain uses TRBV5-1 and TRBJ2-7; 9 bases match TRBD1. V lost 5 bases and J lost 2; bases outside the gene matches: 2. CDR1 and CDR2 from the germline V gene are SGHRS and YFSETQ. The CDR3 is made up of 13 amino acids. The CDR3 is CASRQGATYEQYF. Written as DNA, the CDR3 is TGCGCCAGCAGACAGGGGGCGACCTACGAGCAGTACTTC.

This rearrangement joins TRBV28 to TRBJ1-1; weak D call: TRBD1 (6 bases). CDR1 is MDHEN, CDR2 SYDVKM, per germline. The CDR3 extends over 15 amino acids. V lost 0 bases and J 1 base, leaving 9 bases between the germline ends. The CDR3 DNA follows: TGTGCCAGCAGTTTATGGCTAGGGGGGAACACTGAAGCTTTCTTT. Translating it yields CASSLWLGGNTEAFF.

The chain is built from TRBV6-5 and TRBJ1-2; D is unresolved. Trimming removed 6 bases from V and 4 bases from J, with 12 bases in between. Looked up from germline, CDR1 is MNHEY and CDR2 is SVGAGI. This CDR3 has 13 amino acids. The CDR3 DNA reads as TGTGCCAGCAGCCGAGGACTGGTCTATGGCTACACCTTC. Translating gives CASSRGLVYGYTF.

The V gene is TRBV27, the J gene TRBJ1-2; 8 bases line up with TRBD1. Germline V gene data show CDR1 as MNHEY and CDR2 as SMNVEV (reference sequence). The CDR3 has 15 residues. Germline trimming cut 3 bases from V and 7 bases from J; bases unmatched to any gene: 10. The CDR3 coding sequence is TGTGCCAGCAGTTTTATAGGACAGGGTCTAAGTGGCTACACCTTC. This sequence encodes CASSFIGQGLSGYTF.

The chain is built from TRBV7-6 and TRBJ2-5; tentative D call: TRBD2 (6 bases). The germline V gene encodes CDR1 SGHVS and CDR2 FNYEAQ. CDR3 size: 15 residues. V was clipped by 1 base and J by 4 bases, with 13 bases between them. DNA of the CDR3: TGTGCCAGCAGCTTAGTCTTAGCGGCATCAGAGACCCAGTACTTC. This gives the protein CASSLVLAASETQYF.

V and J are TRBV3-1 (or the pseudogene TRBV3-2) and TRBJ2-7; 10 nucleotides line up with TRBD1. The CDR3 is made up of 14 amino acids. CDR1 and CDR2 (germline): LGHDT, YNNKEL (reference sequence). Germline trimming cut 3 bases from V and 6 bases from J; bases unmatched to any gene: 5. The CDR3: CASSQAGTGVEQYF. CDR3 bases: TGTGCCAGCAGCCAGGCCGGGACAGGGGTCGAGCAGTACTTC.

This clone has just one count. This chain connects TRBV19 to TRBJ2-3, with TRBD2 as a possible D gene (6 bases). Trimming cost V 1 base and J 0 bases, with 17 bases left between them. Germline loops: CDR1 LNHDA, CDR2 SQIVND (reference sequence). The CDR3 runs to 18 residues. The CDR3 DNA follows: TGTGCCAGTAGTATAGGTCTTACTAGCCCTACTAGCACAGATACGCAGTATTTT. Translated: CASSIGLTSPTSTDTQYF.

This sequence joins TRBV24-1 and TRBJ2-3; a possible D gene is TRBD1 (7 bases). The ends were cut back, 5 bases at V and 2 bases at J, with 16 bases in the middle. The CDR3 has 16 amino acids. Per germline, CDR1 KGHDR and CDR2 SFDVKD. CDR3 protein: CATSGRQGGITDTQYF. The DNA of the CDR3 is TGTGCCACCAGTGGTAGACAGGGAGGTATCACAGATACGCAGTATTTT.

This clone has only a few counts. The chain links TRBV28 to TRBJ1-2; D possibly corresponds to TRBD1 (5 bases). V lost 7 bases, J lost 8 bases, and 26 bases lay in between. The germline V gene encodes CDR1 MDHEN and CDR2 SYDVKM. This CDR3 is 16 amino acids long. The CDR3 bases are TGTGCCAGCAAGTCTGGGGCCAGGGTCAGTCTTCGGGGCTACACCTTC. This encodes CASKSGARVSLRGYTF.

V is TRBV6-2 or TRBV6-3 and J is TRBJ1-4; TRBD1 might be the D (6 bases). The V gene lost 0 bases and the J gene lost 7 bases, with 18 bases spanning the gap. Germline V gene data show CDR1 as MNHEY and CDR2 as SVGEGT. The CDR3 is 17 residues long. Here the CDR3 reads CASSYSSAGALGEKLFF. CDR3 in DNA: TGTGCCAGCAGTTACTCGTCTGCGGGGGCCCTGGGTGAAAAACTGTTTTTT.

The rearrangement links TRBV5-6 to TRBJ2-3; TRBD2 matches at 12 bases. Germline CDR1 and CDR2: SGHDT and YYEEEE. The length of the CDR3 is 17 residues. Losses at the gene ends were 4 bases for V and 3 bases for J; bases not matched to a gene: 9. CDR3 protein: CASSAMTSGSWTDTQYF. The CDR3 coding sequence is TGTGCCAGCAGCGCGATGACTAGCGGGAGTTGGACAGATACGCAGTATTTT.

This clone appeared a single time. The rearrangement joins TRBV6-2 or TRBV6-3 to TRBJ2-7, with 8 bases matching TRBD1. The CDR3 contains 15 residues. The junction had 10 bases not matched to a gene; V was cut back by 6 bases and J by 3 bases. Germline V gene data show CDR1 as MNHEY and CDR2 as SVGEGT. In DNA, the CDR3 is TGTGCCAGCAGCCCACCCCCGACAGGGGACTACGAGCAGTACTTC. Protein product: CASSPPPTGDYEQYF.

The chain links TRBV5-1 to TRBJ2-2, with 11 bases lining up with TRBD2. Germline CDR1 reads SGHRS; CDR2 reads YFSETQ. Trimming at V came to 4 bases and at J to 1 base, leaving 6 bases not matched to a gene. The CDR3 runs 17 residues. The CDR3 nucleotides are TGCGCCAGCAGCCCTAGGACTAGCGGGCAGAACACCGGGGAGCTGTTTTTT. Translating it yields CASSPRTSGQNTGELFF.